The 8 T cell receptor beta chains in this list originate from one sample, sequenced in a study of vaccination effects on CD4 cells after COVID-19. These TCRs are of unknown antigen specificity. The data were produced by immunoSEQ multiplex PCR, yet TCRdb's version contains in-frame clones alone and is incomplete. This sample has 9,500 to 15,000 clones, with 71% found just once. Ahead of sequencing, the ViraFEST assay grew antigen-specific CD4+ T cells using viral peptide pools. Isolation of CD4+ T cells took place after less than 12 days of culture. Two-dose vaccination with either BNT162b2 or mRNA-1273 was given to the participants. Sequenced material: CD4+ T cells from PBMCs cultured with SARS-CoV-2 spike peptides, taken after COVID-19 vaccination. These receptors all stem from a human donor who received a COVID-19 vaccine.

This clone came up a few times. The chain has TRBV7-2 and TRBJ1-2; 8 bases map to TRBD1. This CDR3 is built from 17 residues. The germline V gene has CDR1 SGHTA and CDR2 FQGNSA. V shed 5 bases, J shed 2 bases, and the junction held 13 bases outside the gene matches. The CDR3 spells CASSGPTGAPPNYGYTF. The CDR3 nucleotides read TGTGCCAGCAGCGGCCCGACAGGGGCCCCACCAAACTATGGCTACACCTTC.

The rearrangement joins TRBV23-1 to TRBJ2-2, with a possible D match to TRBD1 (5 bases). TRBV23-1 is marked as an open reading frame, function uncertain. V was trimmed by 7 bases and J by 4 bases, leaving 16 bases between them. This CDR3 is built from 15 residues. CDR3 in DNA: TGCGCCAGCAAAACACAGGTAAGGGGCACCGGGGAGCTGTTTTTT. It codes for CASKTQVRGTGELFF.

The V call is TRBV12-5, the J call TRBJ1-1; 7 positions match TRBD1. Unmatched junction bases numbered 4, after V lost 4 bases and J lost 2 bases. The CDR3 has 14 residues. In germline, CDR1 is LGHNT, CDR2 FRNRAP. Here the CDR3 reads CASGSGQPNTEAFF. The CDR3 nucleotides read TGTGCTAGTGGTTCGGGACAGCCTAACACTGAAGCTTTCTTT.

J is TRBJ2-2 and V is TRBV7-3, with 11 positions matching TRBD2. The germline CDR1 and CDR2 sequences are SGHTA and FQGTGA. V shed 2 bases and J 0 bases; nucleotides not matched to a gene: 2. The CDR3 is 17 amino acids. The CDR3 is CASSLLAGGSNTGELFF. Written as DNA, the CDR3 is TGTGCCAGCAGCTTACTAGCGGGGGGATCGAACACCGGGGAGCTGTTTTTT.

The CDR3 DNA reads TGTGCCAGCAGTGACAATAGCGGGAAATTCACAGATACGCAGTATTTT. This gives the protein CASSDNSGKFTDTQYF. The chain uses TRBV28 and TRBJ2-3; 8 bases match TRBD2. V trimming: 5 bases; J trimming: 2 bases; junction bases outside the gene matches: 9. This CDR3 is 16 amino acids long. CDR1 and CDR2 (germline): MDHEN, SYDVKM.

This clone was seen more than once but under ten times. The rearrangement links TRBV6-6 to TRBJ2-7; TRBD2 matches at 7 bases. The CDR3 covers 15 residues. Germline assignment: CDR1 MNHNY and CDR2 SVGAGI (reference sequence). V gave up 0 bases and J gave up 3 bases; unmatched junction bases: 5. CDR3 DNA: TGTGCCAGCAGTTACTCGAAGACTAGCTTCTACGAGCAGTACTTC. Translated: CASSYSKTSFYEQYF.

V is TRBV5-8 and J is TRBJ1-2; D remains unclear. The germline CDR1 and CDR2 sequences are SGHTS and YDEGEE. The CDR3 contains 14 residues. Trimming cost V 2 bases and J 4 bases, with 12 bases left between them. The CDR3 nucleotides are TGTGCCAGCAGCTTAAAAGGACGGGGCTATGGCTACACCTTC. Translating gives CASSLKGRGYGYTF.

This clone was seen a single time. The rearrangement joins TRBV18 to TRBJ2-1; D is undetermined. The CDR3 loop spans 13 amino acids. With 2 bases removed from V and 4 bases from J, the gap between germline ends came to 6 bases. The germline CDR1 and CDR2 sequences are KGHSH and LQKENI. This CDR3 reads CASSPGQYNEQFF. Here the CDR3 DNA reads TGTGCCAGCTCACCAGGGCAGTACAATGAGCAGTTCTTC.